This entry describes one T cell receptor (beta chain). These data are taken from a study of blood T cell repertoires in COVID-19. Study-level information: Acute and convalescent COVID-19 specimens originated in the United States, Italy and Spain. T cells, B-cell-depleted T cells, or PBMCs provided the cDNA or gDNA that served as material.

Original handling: Reference gene primer amplification yielded estimated nucleated cell counts. TCRdb keeps only in-frame clones here, not all; method: immunoSEQ multiplex PCR. The V and J calls and clone size come from that table; D and trimming were worked out from the DNA. The top ten hold around 7% of the sample, which has roughly 200,000 clones, about nine tenths seen once. The CDR3 spans 14 residues. Germline V gives CDR1 MNHEY, CDR2 SMNVEV (reference sequence). Unmatched junction bases numbered 6, after V lost 6 bases and J lost 4 bases. The rearrangement links TRBV27 to TRBJ2-5; 9 positions match TRBD2. This clonotype was sampled from a man aged 40-49 years with acute or convalescent COVID-19. Sequenced input: peripheral blood. The CDR3, as DNA: TGTGCCAGCAGACGCGGGGGGGCCGGAGAGACCCAGTACTTC. This encodes CASRRGGAGETQYF.